These 22 T cell receptor beta chains originate from one sample sequenced in a study of blood T cell repertoires in COVID-19. TCRdb keeps only in-frame clones here, not all; method: immunoSEQ multiplex PCR. The data hold some 390,000 clones, with over 75% observed a single time. The sample taken for sequencing was peripheral blood. The origin of the receptors is a woman aged 55-69 years with COVID-19, enrolled during active disease.

This clone was observed a handful of times. The chain has TRBV5-1 and TRBJ1-3, with D possibly being TRBD1 (5 bases). From germline, CDR1 is SGHRS and CDR2 YFSETQ. This CDR3 has 16 residues. Between the trimmed V and J ends, which lost 0 bases and 0 bases, there was a span of 10 bases. The DNA for the CDR3 is TGCGCCAGCAGCTTGGATTCAGGGCTCTCTGGAAACACCATATATTTT. It is translated as CASSLDSGLSGNTIYF.

J is TRBJ1-2 and V is TRBV7-2, with D unresolved. This CDR3 contains 14 residues. Germline V gene data show CDR1 as SGHTA and CDR2 as FQGNSA. V dropped 5 bases and J dropped 2 bases, with 12 bases sitting between them. The DNA for the CDR3 is TGTGCCAGCAGCCCCCAGGCGGGGAACTATGGCTACACCTTC. It encodes CASSPQAGNYGYTF.

The gene calls are TRBV7-2 and TRBJ1-2; 9 bases align to TRBD1. Losses at the gene ends were 3 bases for V and 4 bases for J; bases not matched to a gene: 9. The CDR3 has 16 residues. The germline gives CDR1 SGHTA, CDR2 FQGNSA. The CDR3 nucleotides are TGTGCCAGCAGCTTTCAGTCGGGACAGGGTGTCTATGGCTACACCTTC. Its translation is CASSFQSGQGVYGYTF.

The chain carries TRBV7-9 and TRBJ2-1; D is undetermined. The V gene lost 0 bases and the J gene lost 8 bases, with 20 bases spanning the gap. The germline V gene has CDR1 SEHNR and CDR2 FQNEAQ (reference sequence). The length of the CDR3 is 17 residues. Written as DNA, the CDR3 is TGTGCCAGCAGCTTAGCGCGATTTAGCAGTACCGAGGATGAGCAGTTCTTC. This translates into CASSLARFSSTEDEQFF.

This clone was picked up one time. The chain combines TRBV27 with TRBJ1-1; 7 bases align to TRBD1. V trimming: 5 bases; J trimming: 3 bases; junction bases outside the gene matches: 12. The CDR3 length is 16 residues. The V gene's germline CDR1 is MNHEY and CDR2 SMNVEV (reference sequence). Here the CDR3 DNA reads TGTGCCAGCAGTAGGAAGGGGGCGTGGACGGACACTGAAGCTTTCTTT. This sequence encodes CASSRKGAWTDTEAFF.

This chain links TRBV6-4 with TRBJ2-1, with TRBD1 matching over 8 bases. CDR1 and CDR2 (germline): MRHNA, SNTAGT. The trim removed 0 bases at V and 1 base at J, leaving 2 bases unmatched. The CDR3 has 16 residues. The CDR3 region has the DNA TGTGCCAGCAGTGACTCGGGGACAGGTTCCTACAATGAGCAGTTCTTC. As protein: CASSDSGTGSYNEQFF.

Here the CDR3 reads CASSFFDRPSSTEAFF. The CDR3 DNA reads as TGCGCCAGCAGCTTTTTTGACAGACCCTCGAGCACTGAAGCTTTCTTT. The gene calls are TRBV5-1 and TRBJ1-1, with D perhaps TRBD1 (5 bases). The CDR3 runs 16 residues. Germline CDR1 is SGHRS and CDR2 is YFSETQ. The V gene lost 2 bases and the J gene lost 4 bases, with 18 bases spanning the gap. The variable domain in full, with the rest retrieved from reference TRBV5-1 and TRBJ1-1, is KAGVTQTPRYLIKTRGQQVTLSCSPISGHRSVSWYQQTPGQGLQFLFEYFSETQRNKGNFPGRFSGRQFSNSRSEMNVSTLELGDSALYLCASSFFDRPSSTEAFFGQGTRLTVV.

The sample holds a few counts of this clone. The chain joins TRBV3-1 (or the pseudogene TRBV3-2) to TRBJ1-5, with 7 bases fitting TRBD1. J was trimmed by 5 bases and V by 1 base; bases with no gene match: 2. The CDR3 is 14 residues long. Germline V lookup: CDR1 LGHDT, CDR2 YNNKEL (reference sequence). CDR3 region: CASSQATGDQPQHF. The CDR3 nucleotides read TGTGCCAGCAGCCAAGCTACAGGGGATCAGCCCCAGCATTTT.

Turning to this clone: This CDR3 is also generated by other DNA sequences in the sample. The chain has TRBV5-1 and TRBJ2-2; maybe TRBD1 (5 bases). The CDR3 spans 14 residues. Trimming cost V 0 bases and J 5 bases, with 8 bases left between them. Per germline, CDR1 SGHRS and CDR2 YFSETQ. The CDR3 coding sequence is TGCGCCAGCAGCTTGGGGCAGGGTACCGGGGAGCTGTTTTTT. This codes for CASSLGQGTGELFF.

V usage is TRBV6-5 and J usage is TRBJ2-5; the D gene is possibly TRBD1 (7 bases). Germline CDR1 is MNHEY and CDR2 is SVGAGI. The CDR3 sequence is 15 residues long. The V end lost 6 bases, the J end lost 4 bases, and 18 bases lay between the germline ends. CDR3 protein: CASRIPGGFGETQYF. In DNA form, the CDR3 reads TGTGCCAGCAGGATACCAGGGGGGTTCGGAGAGACCCAGTACTTC.

The chain carries TRBV5-1 and TRBJ2-5; TRBD2 might be the D (6 bases). The CDR3 has 14 amino acids. The germline CDR1 and CDR2 sequences are SGHRS and YFSETQ. V was clipped by 4 bases and J by 2 bases, with 12 bases between them. The CDR3 sequence is CASSPTSWQETQYF. The CDR3 DNA follows: TGCGCCAGCAGCCCGACTAGTTGGCAAGAGACCCAGTACTTC.

On this clone itself: The junction shows a germline mismatch at one end, possibly a read error. This rearrangement joins TRBV7-3 to TRBJ2-5; 15 bases are a match to TRBD2. Germline CDR1 and CDR2: SGHTA and FQGTGA. This CDR3 is built from 14 residues. The CDR3 sequence is CASSPGLAGGTIDF. CDR3 DNA: TGTGCCAGCAGCCCGGGACTAGCGGGGGGAACCATTGACTTC.

The rearrangement joins TRBV12-3 or TRBV12-4 to TRBJ2-7, with 7 bases matching TRBD1. The CDR3 extends over 13 amino acids. With V trimmed by 4 bases and J by 6 bases, 6 bases remained unmatched. The CDR3 region has the DNA TGTGCCAGCAGTTCAGACAGGGTCGGCGAGCAGTACTTC. This encodes CASSSDRVGEQYF.

V and J are TRBV6-5 and TRBJ1-1; D is unresolved. Germline loops: CDR1 MNHEY, CDR2 SVGAGI. Trimming took 0 bases from V and 4 from J, leaving 9 bases between them. CDR3 length: 14 residues. The CDR3 coding sequence is TGTGCCAGCAGTTACTCCCCAGGCAGCACTGAAGCTTTCTTT. Its translation: CASSYSPGSTEAFF.

The rearrangement links TRBV15 to TRBJ2-3; TRBD2 aligns across 7 bases. This CDR3 comprises 15 residues. Germline V CDR1 and CDR2: LNHNV, YYDKDF (reference sequence). J lost 3 bases, V lost 4 bases, and 7 bases had no gene match. CDR3 DNA: TGTGCCACCAGCATCGGGGCCGGGAGGACAGATACGCAGTATTTT. It translates to CATSIGAGRTDTQYF.

The chain has TRBV18 and TRBJ1-1, with 7 bases fitting TRBD1. V shed 4 bases, J shed 4 bases, and the junction held 3 bases outside the gene matches. The germline V gene encodes CDR1 KGHSH and CDR2 LQKENI. This CDR3 has 13 residues. This CDR3 reads CASSLQGGTEAFF. In nucleotides, the CDR3 is TGTGCCAGCTCACTGCAGGGGGGCACTGAAGCTTTCTTT.

This clone was seen just once. This chain uses TRBV14 with TRBJ2-7; the D is unclear. This CDR3 is 14 amino acids long. Germline-derived CDR1 and CDR2 are SGHDN and FVKESK. Trimming shortened V by 1 base and J by 0 bases, and 7 bases separated the two germline ends. CDR3 sequence reads: CASSQVYTSYEQYF. CDR3 in DNA: TGTGCCAGCAGCCAAGTCTATACCTCCTACGAGCAGTACTTC.

This clone has more than one count but fewer than ten. Other nucleotide sequences from this sample produce the same CDR3. The chain carries TRBV5-4 and TRBJ1-3; the D gene is possibly TRBD1 (5 bases). Germline V lookup: CDR1 SGHNT, CDR2 YYREEE (reference sequence). The CDR3 length is 14 residues. The V end lost 2 bases, the J end lost 2 bases, and 8 bases lay between the germline ends. CDR3 coding DNA: TGTGCCAGCAGCTTATGGGGGGCTGGAAACACCATATATTTT. Amino acids: CASSLWGAGNTIYF.

This clone appeared once. The chain has TRBV5-6 and TRBJ2-7; D possibly corresponds to TRBD1 (6 bases). V was cut by 4 bases and J by 0 bases, with 17 bases left in between. Germline lookup yields CDR1 SGHDT and CDR2 YYEEEE. The CDR3 has 16 amino acids. CDR3 bases: TGTGCCAGCAGCCGATACCGGGACATAGGCTCCTACGAGCAGTACTTC. Translated, it gives CASSRYRDIGSYEQYF. Based on the CDR3 plus reference TRBV5-6 and TRBJ2-7, the full variable domain is DAGVTQSPTHLIKTRGQQVTLRCSPKSGHDTVSWYQQALGQGPQFIFQYYEEEERQRGNFPDRFSGHQFPNYSSELNVNALLLGDSALYLCASSRYRDIGSYEQYFGPGTRLTVT.

This clone has just one count. This sequence joins TRBV2 and TRBJ2-3, with TRBD2 identical over 10 bases. CDR1 SNHLY and CDR2 FYNNEI come from the germline V gene. With V trimmed by 4 bases and J by 4 bases, 5 bases remained unmatched. CDR3 size: 15 residues. The CDR3 coding sequence is TGTGCCAGCAGTGCGGCTAGCGGGGGCGCAGATACGCAGTATTTT. Its protein is CASSAASGGADTQYF.

This clone appeared once. The J gene is TRBJ1-1, the V gene TRBV7-9; 9 bases are a match to TRBD1. The CDR3 extends over 15 amino acids. Germline V lookup: CDR1 SEHNR, CDR2 FQNEAQ (reference sequence). V dropped 5 bases and J dropped 0; count of bases not matched to a gene: 4. CDR3 residues: CASSPGQGMNTEAFF. The CDR3 DNA reads as TGTGCCAGCAGCCCGGGACAGGGCATGAACACTGAAGCTTTCTTT.

The rearrangement links TRBV7-9 to TRBJ1-3, with TRBD1 identical over 7 bases. Losses at the gene ends were 3 bases for V and 0 bases for J; bases not matched to a gene: 2. Per the germline V gene, CDR1 is SEHNR and CDR2 is FQNEAQ (reference sequence). This CDR3 spans 15 amino acids. The CDR3 bases are TGTGCCAGCAGCTTGCGACAGGGCTCTGGAAACACCATATATTTT. It is translated as CASSLRQGSGNTIYF.